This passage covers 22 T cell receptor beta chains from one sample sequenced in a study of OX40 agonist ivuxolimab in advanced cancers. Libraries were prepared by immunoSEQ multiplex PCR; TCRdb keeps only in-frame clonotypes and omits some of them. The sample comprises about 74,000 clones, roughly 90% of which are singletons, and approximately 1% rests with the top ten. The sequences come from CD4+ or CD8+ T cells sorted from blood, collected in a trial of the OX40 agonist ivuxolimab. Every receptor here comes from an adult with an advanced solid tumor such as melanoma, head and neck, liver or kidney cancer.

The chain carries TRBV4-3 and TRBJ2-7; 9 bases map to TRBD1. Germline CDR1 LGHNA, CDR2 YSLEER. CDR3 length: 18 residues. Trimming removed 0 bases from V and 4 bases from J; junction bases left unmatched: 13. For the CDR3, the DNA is TGCGCCAGCAGCCAAGAAACAGGGGGCTTTGGGTCCGAATACGAGCAGTACTTC. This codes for CASSQETGGFGSEYEQYF.

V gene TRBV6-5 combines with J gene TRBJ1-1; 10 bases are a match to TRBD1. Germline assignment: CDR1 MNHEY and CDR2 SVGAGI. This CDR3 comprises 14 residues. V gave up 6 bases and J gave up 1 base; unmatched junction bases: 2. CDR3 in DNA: TGTGCCAGCAGGGACAGGGGGGAGAACACTGAAGCTTTCTTT. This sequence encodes CASRDRGENTEAFF.

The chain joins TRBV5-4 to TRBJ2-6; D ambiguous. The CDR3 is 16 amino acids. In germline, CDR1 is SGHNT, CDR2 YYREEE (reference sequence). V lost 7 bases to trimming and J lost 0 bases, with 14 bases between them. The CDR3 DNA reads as TGTGCCAGCCAGGACGGAGTCTTCTCTGGGGCCAACGTCCTGACTTTC. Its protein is CASQDGVFSGANVLTF.

CDR3 sequence (DNA): TGTGCCAGCAGTTTAAGGCAGCGATTTCCCTCAGATACGCAGTATTTT. It translates to CASSLRQRFPSDTQYF. V and J are TRBV27 and TRBJ2-3; D unresolved. The CDR3 runs to 16 residues. The germline gives CDR1 MNHEY, CDR2 SMNVEV (reference sequence). Trimming cost V 2 bases and J 4 bases, with 16 bases left between them.

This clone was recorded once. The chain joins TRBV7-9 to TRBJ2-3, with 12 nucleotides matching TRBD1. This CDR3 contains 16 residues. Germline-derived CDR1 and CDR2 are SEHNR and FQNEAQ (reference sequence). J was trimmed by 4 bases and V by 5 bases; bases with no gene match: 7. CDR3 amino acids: CASSPPGTGGADTQYF. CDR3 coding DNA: TGTGCCAGCAGCCCCCCCGGGACAGGGGGCGCAGATACGCAGTATTTT.

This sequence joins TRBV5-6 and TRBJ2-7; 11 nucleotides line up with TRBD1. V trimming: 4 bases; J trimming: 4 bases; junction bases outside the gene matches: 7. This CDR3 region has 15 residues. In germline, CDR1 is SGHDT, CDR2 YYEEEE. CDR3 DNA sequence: TGTGCCAGCAGCCGGGGGACAGGGGGAAAATACGAGCAGTACTTC. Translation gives CASSRGTGGKYEQYF.

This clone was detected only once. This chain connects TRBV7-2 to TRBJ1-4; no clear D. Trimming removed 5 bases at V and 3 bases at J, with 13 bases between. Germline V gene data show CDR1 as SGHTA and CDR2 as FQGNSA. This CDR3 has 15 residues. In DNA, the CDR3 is TGTGCCAGCAGCCGGACTAGGGCGGCTAATGAAAAACTGTTTTTT. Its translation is CASSRTRAANEKLFF.

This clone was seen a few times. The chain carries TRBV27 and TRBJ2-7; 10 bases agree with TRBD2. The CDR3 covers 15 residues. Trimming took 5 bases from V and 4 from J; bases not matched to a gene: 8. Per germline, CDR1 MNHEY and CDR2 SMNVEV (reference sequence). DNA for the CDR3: TGTGCCAGCAGTGGGCCCGGACTAGCGGAATACGAGCAGTACTTC. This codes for CASSGPGLAEYEQYF.

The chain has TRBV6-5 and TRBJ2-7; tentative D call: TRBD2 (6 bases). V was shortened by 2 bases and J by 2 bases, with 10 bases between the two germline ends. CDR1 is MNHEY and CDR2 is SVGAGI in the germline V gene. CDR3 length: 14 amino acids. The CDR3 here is CASSYERTTYEQYF. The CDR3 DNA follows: TGTGCCAGCAGTTACGAGCGGACTACCTACGAGCAGTACTTC.

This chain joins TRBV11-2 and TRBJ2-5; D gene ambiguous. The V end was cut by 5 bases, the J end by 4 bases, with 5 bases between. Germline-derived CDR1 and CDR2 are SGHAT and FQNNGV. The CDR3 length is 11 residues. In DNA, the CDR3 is TGTGCCAGCAGCCTTTCAGAGACCCAGTACTTC. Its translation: CASSLSETQYF.

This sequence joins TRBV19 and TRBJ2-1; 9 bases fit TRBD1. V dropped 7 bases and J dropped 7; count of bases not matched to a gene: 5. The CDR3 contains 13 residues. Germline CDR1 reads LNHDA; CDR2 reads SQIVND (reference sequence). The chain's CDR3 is CASKRDRANEQFF. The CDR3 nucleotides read TGTGCCAGTAAGCGGGACAGGGCGAATGAGCAGTTCTTC.

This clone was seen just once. This CDR3 is CASSEDYTDTQYF. CDR3 coding DNA: TGTGCCAGCTCAGAAGACTATACAGATACGCAGTATTTT. This rearrangement joins TRBV18 to TRBJ2-3; maybe TRBD2 (5 bases). The CDR3 extends over 13 amino acids. V lost 5 bases to trimming and J lost 3 bases, with 9 bases between them. Per the germline V gene, CDR1 is KGHSH and CDR2 is LQKENI.

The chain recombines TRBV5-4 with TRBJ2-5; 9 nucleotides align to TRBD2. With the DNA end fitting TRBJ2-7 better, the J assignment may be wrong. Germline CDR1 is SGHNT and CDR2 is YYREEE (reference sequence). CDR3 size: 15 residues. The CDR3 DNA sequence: TGTGCCAGCAGCTTGGTGCGGGAGGGCCGCTACGAGCAGTACTTC. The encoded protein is CASSLVREGRYEQYF.

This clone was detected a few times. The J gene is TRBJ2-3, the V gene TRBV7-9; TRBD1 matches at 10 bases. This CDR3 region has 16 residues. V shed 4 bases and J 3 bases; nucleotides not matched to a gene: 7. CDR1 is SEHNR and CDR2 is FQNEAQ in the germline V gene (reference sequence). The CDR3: CASSYDPGQGTDTQYF. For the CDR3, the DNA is TGTGCCAGCAGCTACGATCCGGGACAGGGGACAGATACGCAGTATTTT. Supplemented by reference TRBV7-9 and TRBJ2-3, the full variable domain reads DTGVSQNPRHKITKRGQNVTFRCDPISEHNRLYWYRQTLGQGPEFLTYFQNEAQLEKSRLLSDRFSAERPKGSFSTLEIQRTEQGDSAMYLCASSYDPGQGTDTQYFGPGTRLTVL.

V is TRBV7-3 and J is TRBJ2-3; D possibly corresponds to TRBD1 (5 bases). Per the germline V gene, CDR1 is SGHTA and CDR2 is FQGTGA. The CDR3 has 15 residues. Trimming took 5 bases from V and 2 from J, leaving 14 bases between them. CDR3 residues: CASSPQAGITDTQYF. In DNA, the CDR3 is TGTGCCAGCAGCCCACAGGCAGGAATCACAGATACGCAGTATTTT.

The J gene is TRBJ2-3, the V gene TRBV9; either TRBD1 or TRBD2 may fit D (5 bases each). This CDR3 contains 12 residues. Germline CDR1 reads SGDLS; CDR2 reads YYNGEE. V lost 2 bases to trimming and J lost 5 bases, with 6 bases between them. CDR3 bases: TGTGCCAGCAGCGTTGGGGGAGATACGCAGTATTTT. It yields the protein CASSVGGDTQYF.

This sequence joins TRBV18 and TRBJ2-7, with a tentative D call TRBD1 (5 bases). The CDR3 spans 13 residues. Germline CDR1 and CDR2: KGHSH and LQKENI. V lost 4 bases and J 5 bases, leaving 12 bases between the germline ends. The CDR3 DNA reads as TGTGCCAGCTCACAAAGTCAGGGCCACGAGCAGTACTTC. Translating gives CASSQSQGHEQYF.

The CDR3 here is CASSLAGMVAGSYEQYF. The CDR3 nucleotides read TGCGCCAGCAGCTTGGCTGGAATGGTAGCGGGATCTTACGAGCAGTACTTC. V is TRBV5-1 and J is TRBJ2-7; 8 bases line up with TRBD2. V gave up 0 bases and J gave up 4 bases; unmatched junction bases: 12. There are 17 residues in the CDR3. The germline gives CDR1 SGHRS, CDR2 YFSETQ.

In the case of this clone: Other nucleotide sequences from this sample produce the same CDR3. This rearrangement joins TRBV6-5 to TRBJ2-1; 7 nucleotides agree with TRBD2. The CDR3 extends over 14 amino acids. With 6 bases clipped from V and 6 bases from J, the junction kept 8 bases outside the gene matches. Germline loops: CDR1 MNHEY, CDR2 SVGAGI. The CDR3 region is CASSPYGGGNEQFF. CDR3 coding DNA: TGTGCCAGCAGCCCCTATGGGGGGGGCAATGAGCAGTTCTTC.

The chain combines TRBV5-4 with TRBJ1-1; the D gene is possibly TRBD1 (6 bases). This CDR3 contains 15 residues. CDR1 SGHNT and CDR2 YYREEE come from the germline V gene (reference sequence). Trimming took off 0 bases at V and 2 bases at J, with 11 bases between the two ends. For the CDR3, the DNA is TGTGCCAGCAGCTTGGGGGGGCAGACTAACACTGAAGCTTTCTTT. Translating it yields CASSLGGQTNTEAFF. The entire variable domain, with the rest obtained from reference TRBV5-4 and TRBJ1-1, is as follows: ETGVTQSPTHLIKTRGQQVTLRCSSQSGHNTVSWYQQALGQGPQFIFQYYREEENGRGNFPPRFSGLQFPNYSSELNVNALELDDSALYLCASSLGGQTNTEAFFGQGTRLTVV.

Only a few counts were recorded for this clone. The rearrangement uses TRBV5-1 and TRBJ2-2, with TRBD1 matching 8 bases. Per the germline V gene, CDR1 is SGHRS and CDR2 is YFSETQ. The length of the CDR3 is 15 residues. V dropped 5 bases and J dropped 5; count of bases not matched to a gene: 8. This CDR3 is CASREGQGRTGELFF. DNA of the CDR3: TGCGCCAGCAGAGAAGGACAGGGTCGGACCGGGGAGCTGTTTTTT. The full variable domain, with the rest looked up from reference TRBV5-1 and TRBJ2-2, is KAGVTQTPRYLIKTRGQQVTLSCSPISGHRSVSWYQQTPGQGLQFLFEYFSETQRNKGNFPGRFSGRQFSNSRSEMNVSTLELGDSALYLCASREGQGRTGELFFGEGSRLTVL.

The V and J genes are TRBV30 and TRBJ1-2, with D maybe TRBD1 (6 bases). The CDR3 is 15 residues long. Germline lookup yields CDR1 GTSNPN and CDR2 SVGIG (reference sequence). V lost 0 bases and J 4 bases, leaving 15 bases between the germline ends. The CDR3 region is CAWSVGDRRLYGYTF. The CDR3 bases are TGTGCCTGGAGTGTAGGTGACAGGCGTCTCTATGGCTACACCTTC.